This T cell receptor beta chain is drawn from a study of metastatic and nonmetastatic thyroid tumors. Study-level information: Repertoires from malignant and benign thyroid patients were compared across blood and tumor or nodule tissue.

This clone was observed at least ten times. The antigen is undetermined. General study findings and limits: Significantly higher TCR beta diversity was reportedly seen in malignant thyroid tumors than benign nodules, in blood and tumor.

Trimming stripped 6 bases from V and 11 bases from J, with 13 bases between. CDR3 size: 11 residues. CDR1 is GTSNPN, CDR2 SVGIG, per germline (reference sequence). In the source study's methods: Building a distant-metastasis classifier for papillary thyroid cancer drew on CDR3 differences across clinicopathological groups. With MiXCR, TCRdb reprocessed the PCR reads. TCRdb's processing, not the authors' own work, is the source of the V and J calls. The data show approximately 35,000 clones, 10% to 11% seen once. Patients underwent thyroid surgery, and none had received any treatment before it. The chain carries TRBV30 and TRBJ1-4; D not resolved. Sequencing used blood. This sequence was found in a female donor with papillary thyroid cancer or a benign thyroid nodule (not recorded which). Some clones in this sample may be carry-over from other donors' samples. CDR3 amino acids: CACWRRQKLFF. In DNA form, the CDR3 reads TGTGCCTGCTGGCGCCGCCAGAAACTGTTTTTT.